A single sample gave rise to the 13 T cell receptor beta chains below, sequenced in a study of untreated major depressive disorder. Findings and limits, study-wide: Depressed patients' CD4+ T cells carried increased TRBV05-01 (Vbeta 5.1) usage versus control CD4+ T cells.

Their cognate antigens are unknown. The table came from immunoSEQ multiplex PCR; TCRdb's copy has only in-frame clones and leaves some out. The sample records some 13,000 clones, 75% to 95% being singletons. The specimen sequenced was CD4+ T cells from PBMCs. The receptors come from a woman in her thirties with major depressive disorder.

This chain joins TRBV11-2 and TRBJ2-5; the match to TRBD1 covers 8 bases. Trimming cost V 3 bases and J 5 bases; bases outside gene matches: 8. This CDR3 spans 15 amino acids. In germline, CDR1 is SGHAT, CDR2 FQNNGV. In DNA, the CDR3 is TGTGCCAGCAGCTTTCGATACAGGGGGATGGAGACCCAGTACTTC. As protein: CASSFRYRGMETQYF.

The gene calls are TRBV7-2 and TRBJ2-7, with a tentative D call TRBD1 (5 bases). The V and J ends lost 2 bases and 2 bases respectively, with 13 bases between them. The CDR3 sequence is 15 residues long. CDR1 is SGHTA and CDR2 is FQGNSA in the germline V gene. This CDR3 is CASSLQQGTPYEQYF. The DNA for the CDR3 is TGTGCCAGCAGCTTACAGCAGGGTACCCCCTACGAGCAGTACTTC. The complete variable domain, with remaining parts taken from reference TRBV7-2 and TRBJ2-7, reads GAGVSQSPSNKVTEKGKDVELRCDPISGHTALYWYRQSLGQGLEFLIYFQGNSAPDKSGLPSDRFSAERTGGSVSTLTIQRTQQEDSAVYLCASSLQQGTPYEQYFGPGTRLTVT.

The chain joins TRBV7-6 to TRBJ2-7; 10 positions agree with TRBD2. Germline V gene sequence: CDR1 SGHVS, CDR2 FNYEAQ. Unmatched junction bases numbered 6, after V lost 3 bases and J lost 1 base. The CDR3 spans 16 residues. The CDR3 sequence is CASSFEPSGSSYEQYF. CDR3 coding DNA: TGTGCCAGCAGCTTCGAACCTAGCGGGAGTTCCTACGAGCAGTACTTC.

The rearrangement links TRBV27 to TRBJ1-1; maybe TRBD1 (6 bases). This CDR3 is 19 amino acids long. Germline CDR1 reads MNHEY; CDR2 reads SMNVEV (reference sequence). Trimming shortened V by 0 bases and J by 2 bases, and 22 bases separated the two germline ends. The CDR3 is CASSLSYRVLLGKNTEAFF. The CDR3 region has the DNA TGTGCCAGCAGTTTATCGTACAGGGTGCTATTGGGAAAAAACACTGAAGCTTTCTTT.

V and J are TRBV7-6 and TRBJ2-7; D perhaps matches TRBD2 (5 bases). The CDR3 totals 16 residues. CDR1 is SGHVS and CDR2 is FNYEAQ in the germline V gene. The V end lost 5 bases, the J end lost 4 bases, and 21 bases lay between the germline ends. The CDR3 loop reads CASSPPGMIQQYEQYF. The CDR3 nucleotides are TGTGCCAGCAGCCCCCCCGGGATGATACAGCAATACGAGCAGTACTTC. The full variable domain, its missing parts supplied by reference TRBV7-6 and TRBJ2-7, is GAGVSQSPRYKVTKRGQDVALRCDPISGHVSLYWYRQALGQGPEFLTYFNYEAQQDKSGLPNDRFSAERPEGSISTLTIQRTEQRDSAMYRCASSPPGMIQQYEQYFGPGTRLTVT.

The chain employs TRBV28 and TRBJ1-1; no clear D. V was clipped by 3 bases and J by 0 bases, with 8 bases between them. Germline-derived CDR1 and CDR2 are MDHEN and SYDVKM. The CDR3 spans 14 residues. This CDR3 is CASSFPRLNTEAFF. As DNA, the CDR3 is TGTGCCAGCAGTTTTCCGAGGTTGAACACTGAAGCTTTCTTT.

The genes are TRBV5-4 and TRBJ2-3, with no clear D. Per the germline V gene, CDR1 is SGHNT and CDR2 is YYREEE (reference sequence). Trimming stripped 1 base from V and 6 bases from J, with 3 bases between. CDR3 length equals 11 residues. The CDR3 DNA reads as TGTGCCAGCAGCTTGCTTGATACGCAGTATTTT. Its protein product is CASSLLDTQYF. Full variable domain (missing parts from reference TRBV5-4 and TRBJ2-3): ETGVTQSPTHLIKTRGQQVTLRCSSQSGHNTVSWYQQALGQGPQFIFQYYREEENGRGNFPPRFSGLQFPNYSSELNVNALELDDSALYLCASSLLDTQYFGPGTRLTVL.

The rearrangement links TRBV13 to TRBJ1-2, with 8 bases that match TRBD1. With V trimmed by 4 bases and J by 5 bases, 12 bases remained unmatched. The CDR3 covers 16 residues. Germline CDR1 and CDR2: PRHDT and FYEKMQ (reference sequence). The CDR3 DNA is TGTGCCAGCAGCTCGACCCGGACAGGGAAAGGGTATGGCTACACCTTC. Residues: CASSSTRTGKGYGYTF.

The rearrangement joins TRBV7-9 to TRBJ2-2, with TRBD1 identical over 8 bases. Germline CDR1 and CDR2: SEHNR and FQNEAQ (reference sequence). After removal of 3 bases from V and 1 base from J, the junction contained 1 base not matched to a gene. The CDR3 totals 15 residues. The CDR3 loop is CASSFGQGNTGELFF. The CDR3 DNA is TGTGCCAGCAGCTTCGGACAGGGGAACACCGGGGAGCTGTTTTTT.

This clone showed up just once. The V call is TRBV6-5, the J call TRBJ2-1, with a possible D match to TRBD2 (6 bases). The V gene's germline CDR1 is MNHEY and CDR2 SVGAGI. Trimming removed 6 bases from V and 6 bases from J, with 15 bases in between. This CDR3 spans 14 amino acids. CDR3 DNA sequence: TGTGCCAGCAGGGGGGGACCCATAAGCAATGAGCAGTTCTTC. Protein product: CASRGGPISNEQFF.

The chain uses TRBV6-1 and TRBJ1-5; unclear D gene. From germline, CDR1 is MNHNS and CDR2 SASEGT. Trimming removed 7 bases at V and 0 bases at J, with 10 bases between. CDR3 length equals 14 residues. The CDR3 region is CASTARSSNQPQHF. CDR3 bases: TGTGCCAGCACGGCCAGGAGTAGCAATCAGCCCCAGCATTTT.

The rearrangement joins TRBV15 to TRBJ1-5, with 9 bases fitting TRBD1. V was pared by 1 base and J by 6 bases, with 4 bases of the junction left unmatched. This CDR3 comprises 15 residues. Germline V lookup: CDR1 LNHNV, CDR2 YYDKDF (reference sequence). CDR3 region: CATSRVRQGVQPQHF. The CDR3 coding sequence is TGTGCCACCAGCAGAGTACGACAGGGGGTTCAGCCCCAGCATTTT.

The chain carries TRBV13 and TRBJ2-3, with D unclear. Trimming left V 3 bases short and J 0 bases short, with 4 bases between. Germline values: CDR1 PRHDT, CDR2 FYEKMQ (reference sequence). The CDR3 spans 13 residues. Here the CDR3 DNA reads TGTGCCAGCAGCTTTCCGAGCACAGATACGCAGTATTTT. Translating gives CASSFPSTDTQYF.